The following is a T cell receptor (beta chain) sequence with its context. These data originate in a study of blood T cell repertoires in COVID-19. Overall study context: Researchers got acute and convalescent COVID-19 samples from the United States, Italy and Spain. PBMCs, B-cell-depleted T cells, or T cells were the source of the cDNA or gDNA that made up the material.

Original data processing: Amplifying reference gene primers gave estimates of nucleated cell counts. The protocol was immunoSEQ multiplex PCR, while the TCRdb copy is restricted to in-frame clones and leaves out a portion. Clone size and the V and J calls come from that table; the DNA yielded D and trimming. Of 200,000 to 250,000 clones in the sample, nearly 90% were seen once. The CDR3 runs 16 residues. V trimming: 3 bases; J trimming: 2 bases; junction bases outside the gene matches: 7. CDR1 and CDR2 (germline): LGHNA, YNFKEQ. The TCR originated in a man aged 18 to 35 with active or convalescent COVID-19. The chain combines TRBV4-2 with TRBJ2-3, with 8 bases lining up with TRBD2. Sequenced: peripheral blood. CDR3 in amino acids: CASSQEAGVSTDTQYF. The CDR3 DNA follows: TGTGCCAGCAGCCAGGAAGCGGGAGTGTCCACAGATACGCAGTATTTT.